These 21 T cell receptor beta chains originate from one sample sequenced in a study of T cell responses to AZD1222 COVID-19 vaccine. The assay was immunoSEQ multiplex PCR, and TCRdb's table has in-frame clones only and misses some. Of roughly 62,000 clones in the sample, about 74% were seen once. Sequencing used peripheral blood, obtained on day 0 of AZD1222 vaccination. The receptor set was obtained from an adult in good health.

CDR3 nucleotide sequence: TGTGCCAGCGGGGGATTGGAGCCCGGTGGGGTATTGGCGCACTATGGCTACACCTTC. It specifies CASGGLEPGGVLAHYGYTF. V usage is TRBV19 and J usage is TRBJ1-2; D possibly corresponds to TRBD1 (5 bases). Trimming removed 9 bases at V and 3 bases at J, with 32 bases between. CDR3 length: 19 amino acids. The germline V gene encodes CDR1 LNHDA and CDR2 SQIVND (reference sequence).

The chain recombines TRBV9 with TRBJ2-3; 13 positions match TRBD2. The CDR3 runs 17 residues. Unmatched junction bases numbered 7, after V lost 4 bases and J lost 2 bases. CDR1 is SGDLS and CDR2 is YYNGEE in the germline V gene. Here the CDR3 DNA reads TGTGCCAGCAGCTTCCTGACTAGCGGGGGGTTCACAGATACGCAGTATTTT. This gives the protein CASSFLTSGGFTDTQYF.

Concerning this clone itself: Additional DNA sequences in this sample encode the identical CDR3. The CDR3 spells CASSLRGALQETQYF. CDR3 nucleotides: TGTGCCAGCAGTTTACGGGGGGCCCTCCAAGAGACCCAGTACTTC. V and J are TRBV28 and TRBJ2-5, with D possibly TRBD2 on 7 matching bases. The V end lost 2 bases, the J end lost 1 base, and 11 bases lay between the germline ends. This CDR3 has 15 residues. CDR1 is MDHEN and CDR2 is SYDVKM in the germline V gene. Based on the CDR3 plus reference TRBV28 and TRBJ2-5, the full variable domain is DVKVTQSSRYLVKRTGEKVFLECVQDMDHENMFWYRQDPGLGLRLIYFSYDVKMKEKGDIPEGYSVSREKKERFSLILESASTNQTSMYLCASSLRGALQETQYFGPGTRLLVL.

This chain's CDR3 is CASSVPRTGLAYEQYF. In DNA form, the CDR3 reads TGTGCCAGCAGTGTCCCCCGGACAGGGCTCGCCTACGAGCAGTACTTC. The rearrangement links TRBV6-1 to TRBJ2-7, with 8 bases matching TRBD1. V dropped 4 bases and J dropped 2; count of bases not matched to a gene: 10. Germline CDR1 is MNHNS and CDR2 is SASEGT. The CDR3 has 16 residues.

This chain joins TRBV4-1 and TRBJ1-6; the match to TRBD1 covers 7 bases. The V segment lost 5 bases and the J segment 7 bases; nucleotides outside the gene matches: 8. Germline CDR1 is MGHRA and CDR2 is YSYEKL. The CDR3 is 15 amino acids. CDR3 in amino acids: CASSYTGQLNSPLHF. CDR3 bases: TGCGCCAGCAGCTACACGGGACAGCTAAATTCACCCCTCCACTTT.

The chain has TRBV5-1 and TRBJ2-1; TRBD1 might be the D (6 bases). Germline V gene data show CDR1 as SGHRS and CDR2 as YFSETQ. The V gene lost 1 base and the J gene lost 5 bases, with 10 bases spanning the gap. This CDR3 region has 14 residues. In nucleotides, the CDR3 is TGCGCCAGCAGCTTGCTCGGGACAAACAATGAGCAGTTCTTC. It is translated as CASSLLGTNNEQFF.

The chain uses TRBV19 and TRBJ2-1; 11 bases agree with TRBD1. After removal of 3 bases from V and 15 bases from J, the junction contained 10 bases not matched to a gene. The CDR3 sequence is 14 residues long. Germline V CDR1 and CDR2: LNHDA, SQIVND (reference sequence). The DNA for the CDR3 is TGTGCCAGTAGTATCCTTCCGGGACAGGGGGGAGGGTTCTTC. Translating gives CASSILPGQGGGFF.

CDR3 in DNA: TGTGCCAGCAGTTACTCGTCGGGTTGGGCAGATACGCAGTATTTT. As protein: CASSYSSGWADTQYF. This chain uses TRBV6-5 with TRBJ2-3; D not resolved. The CDR3 totals 15 residues. The V gene lost 0 bases and the J gene lost 4 bases, with 11 bases spanning the gap. Germline V lookup: CDR1 MNHEY, CDR2 SVGAGI.

A few counts support this clone. Other DNA sequences in this specimen translate into the identical CDR3. The chain is built from TRBV2 and TRBJ1-5, with D unclear. Germline V gives CDR1 SNHLY, CDR2 FYNNEI. CDR3 length equals 15 residues. Trimming shortened V by 2 bases and J by 0 bases, and 8 bases separated the two germline ends. CDR3 loop: CASSERGYSNQPQHF. In DNA, the CDR3 is TGTGCCAGCAGTGAAAGAGGTTATAGCAATCAGCCCCAGCATTTT.

The rearrangement links TRBV12-3 or TRBV12-4 to TRBJ2-1, with D possibly matching TRBD2 (5 bases). The CDR3 totals 11 residues. V dropped 3 bases and J dropped 14 bases, with 11 bases sitting between them. CDR3 sequence reads: CASSFGPGKFF. CDR3 sequence (DNA): TGTGCCAGCAGTTTCGGGCCCGGGAAGTTCTTC.

This clone was counted once. The chain combines TRBV10-3 with TRBJ2-2, with 9 positions matching TRBD2. Per the germline V gene, CDR1 is ENHRY and CDR2 is SYGVKD. J lost 1 base, V lost 4 bases, and 4 bases had no gene match. The CDR3 has 16 amino acids. Here the CDR3 DNA reads TGTGCCATCAGTGGGAAACTAGCGGGGAACACCGGGGAGCTGTTTTTT. As protein: CAISGKLAGNTGELFF.

J is TRBJ2-2 and V is TRBV28, with 12 nucleotides matching TRBD1. The CDR3 has 18 residues. Germline assignment: CDR1 MDHEN and CDR2 SYDVKM. The V and J ends lost 4 bases and 6 bases, in that order; junction bases with no gene match: 12. CDR3 region: CASSYPGTGGIGAGELFF. CDR3 in DNA: TGTGCCAGCAGTTATCCCGGGACAGGGGGCATCGGCGCCGGGGAGCTGTTTTTT. The full variable domain, completed using reference TRBV28 and TRBJ2-2, is DVKVTQSSRYLVKRTGEKVFLECVQDMDHENMFWYRQDPGLGLRLIYFSYDVKMKEKGDIPEGYSVSREKKERFSLILESASTNQTSMYLCASSYPGTGGIGAGELFFGEGSRLTVL.

This clone was picked up a small number of times. CDR3 coding DNA: TGTGCCAGCAGCCAAGTTGACACCCCGCTCTACGAGCAGTACTTC. It yields the protein CASSQVDTPLYEQYF. The J gene is TRBJ2-7, the V gene TRBV3-1 (or the pseudogene TRBV3-2); D not resolved. The CDR3 covers 15 residues. V was trimmed by 1 base and J by 3 bases, leaving 13 bases between them. CDR1 is LGHDT and CDR2 is YNNKEL in the germline V gene (reference sequence).

This chain uses TRBV12-3 or TRBV12-4 with TRBJ1-2; D is possibly TRBD1 (5 bases). CDR3 length equals 13 residues. Between the trimmed V and J ends, which lost 6 bases and 5 bases, there was a span of 13 bases. For the CDR3, the DNA is TGTGCCAGCAGCCCGGATGGGGGATATGGCTACACCTTC. This encodes CASSPDGGYGYTF.

V gene TRBV27 combines with J gene TRBJ2-7; no clear D gene. Germline V gene sequence: CDR1 MNHEY, CDR2 SMNVEV (reference sequence). Trimming removed 6 bases at V and 1 base at J, with 19 bases between. The CDR3 totals 16 residues. In nucleotides, the CDR3 is TGTGCCAGCAGCCCTGGAGTGGGCGCGGAGTCCTACGAGCAGTACTTC. Protein product: CASSPGVGAESYEQYF.

The V gene is TRBV7-8, the J gene TRBJ2-2; D remains unclear. Germline V gene lookup returns CDR1 SGHVS and CDR2 FQNEAQ. The CDR3 has 13 amino acids. The V and J ends lost 2 bases and 4 bases respectively, with 5 bases between them. This CDR3 reads CASSLSRTGELFF. Here the CDR3 DNA reads TGTGCCAGCAGCTTAAGCCGCACCGGGGAGCTGTTTTTT. Variable domain in full (rest from reference TRBV7-8 and TRBJ2-2): GAGVSQSPRYKVAKRGQDVALRCDPISGHVSLFWYQQALGQGPEFLTYFQNEAQLDKSGLPSDRFFAERPEGSVSTLKIQRTQQEDSAVYLCASSLSRTGELFFGEGSRLTVL.

The chain carries TRBV14 and TRBJ1-6; D gene unclear. The CDR3 consists of 13 residues. Germline V gives CDR1 SGHDN, CDR2 FVKESK. V dropped 1 base and J dropped 4 bases, with 2 bases sitting between them. The CDR3 is CASSQVYNSPLHF. CDR3 coding DNA: TGTGCCAGCAGCCAAGTTTATAATTCACCCCTCCACTTT.

V gene TRBV28 combines with J gene TRBJ1-2, with TRBD1 matching 7 bases. With V trimmed by 6 bases and J by 2 bases, 3 bases remained unmatched. Germline values: CDR1 MDHEN, CDR2 SYDVKM. This CDR3 has 13 amino acids. For the CDR3, the DNA is TGTGCCAGCAGGCCGGGACAGAACTATGGCTACACCTTC. Amino acid sequence: CASRPGQNYGYTF.

The gene calls are TRBV19 and TRBJ1-5; D call uncertain. With 3 bases removed from V and 9 bases from J, the gap between germline ends came to 9 bases. Germline V gene lookup returns CDR1 LNHDA and CDR2 SQIVND (reference sequence). The CDR3 runs to 12 residues. The CDR3 region is CASSMGRGPQHF. The CDR3 coding sequence is TGTGCCAGTAGTATGGGCCGGGGGCCCCAGCATTTT.

The DNA for the CDR3 is TGTGCCAGCAGTTTCCCGGGGGACGAGCAGTACTTC. It codes for CASSFPGDEQYF. This chain links TRBV27 with TRBJ2-7, with a weak D call TRBD2 (6 bases). The CDR3 is 12 residues long. Germline CDR1 is MNHEY and CDR2 is SMNVEV (reference sequence). V lost 3 bases to trimming and J lost 5 bases, with 8 bases between them.

The rearrangement uses TRBV5-6 and TRBJ2-1; possibly TRBD1 or TRBD2 for D (6 bases each). This CDR3 spans 14 amino acids. CDR1 SGHDT and CDR2 YYEEEE come from the germline V gene. V shed 4 bases and J shed 3 bases, with 11 bases lying between them. This chain's CDR3 is CASSAGGLYNEQFF. CDR3 bases: TGTGCCAGCAGCGCCGGGGGCCTCTACAATGAGCAGTTCTTC.